The rows below give T cell receptor beta chains drawn from one sample of a study of blood T cell repertoires in COVID-19. Generated by immunoSEQ multiplex PCR, the TCRdb table keeps only in-frame clones and is missing some. Here the sample spans roughly 30,000 clones, around 94% being singletons. The sequencing sample was made of peripheral blood. These receptors were collected from a woman aged 70-85 years with COVID-19, enrolled during active disease. Both conserved end residues are part of each CDR3. The D gene is left open where the match is weak. The listing skips clone size in some rows; elsewhere it reads once, few, many or a size class.

CDR3aa	CDR3nt	v_gene	d_gene	abundance	j_gene
CASSLLTSGRAEQFF	TGTGCCAGCAGTTTATTGACTAGCGGGAGGGCCGAGCAGTTCTTC	TRBV28	TRBD2	few	TRBJ2-1
CAWSVEGLWGGETQYF	TGTGCCTGGAGTGTTGAAGGGTTGTGGGGAGGAGAGACCCAGTACTTC	TRBV30	-	-	TRBJ2-5
CSYRRTSGRGNTGELFF	TGTTCCTACCGACGGACTAGCGGGAGGGGGAACACCGGGGAGCTGTTTTTT	TRBV28	TRBD2	-	TRBJ2-2
CASSRVTGGYTEAFF	TGTGCCAGCAGTCGCGTCACAGGGGGTTACACTGAAGCTTTCTTT	TRBV28	TRBD1	-	TRBJ1-1
CASSGQGADSPLHF	TGTGCCAGCAGTGGACAGGGGGCGGATTCACCCCTCCACTTT	TRBV7-9	TRBD1	-	TRBJ1-6
CASSYGQDEKLFF	TGTGCCAGCAGCTATGGACAGGATGAAAAACTGTTTTTT	TRBV2	TRBD1	-	TRBJ1-4
CASSSGTSQETQYF	TGCGCCAGCAGCTCAGGGACATCTCAAGAGACCCAGTACTTC	TRBV5-1	-	-	TRBJ2-5
CASSRGQRQETQYF	TGTGCCAGCAGCCGAGGACAGCGTCAAGAGACCCAGTACTTC	TRBV11-3	-	-	TRBJ2-5
CASSSETGKDQPQHF	TGCGCCAGCAGCTCGGAAACAGGGAAGGATCAGCCCCAGCATTTT	TRBV5-1	-	once	TRBJ1-5
CASSQPLSGRETQYF	TGCGCCAGCAGCCAACCGCTTAGCGGGAGAGAGACCCAGTACTTC	TRBV4-1	TRBD2	-	TRBJ2-5
CASSKVEGRDSQETQYF	TGTGCCAGCAGCAAAGTAGAGGGACGGGACAGCCAAGAGACCCAGTACTTC	TRBV21-1	-	-	TRBJ2-5
CSVEGDRVDSNTGELFF	TGCAGCGTTGAAGGGGACAGGGTTGACTCGAACACCGGGGAGCTGTTTTTT	TRBV29-1	TRBD1	-	TRBJ2-2
CASSPLGEQGAVRGYTF	TGTGCCAGCTCACCTCTCGGTGAACAGGGGGCTGTGAGGGGCTACACCTTC	TRBV18	TRBD1	once	TRBJ1-2
CASSEDGGAGANVLTF	TGTGCCAGCAGTGAAGATGGAGGAGCTGGGGCCAACGTCCTGACTTTC	TRBV6-1	-	-	TRBJ2-6
CASSLVMTSLGREQFF	TGTGCCAGCAGCTTAGTAATGACTAGCCTGGGGCGTGAGCAGTTCTTC	TRBV11-2	TRBD2	-	TRBJ2-1
CASSESLGQGEGGYTF	TGCGCCAGCAGTGAGTCGTTGGGTCAGGGTGAAGGTGGCTACACCTTC	TRBV10-2	-	-	TRBJ1-2
CASSLAAGWVTEAFF	TGTGCCAGCAGCTTAGCGGCAGGGTGGGTCACTGAAGCTTTCTTT	TRBV11-2	-	-	TRBJ1-1
CASRPRTAIANYGYTF	TGTGCCAGCAGACCCCGGACAGCGATCGCTAACTATGGCTACACCTTC	TRBV2	-	-	TRBJ1-2
CASSLVPALGEQYF	TGTGCCAGCAGCTTAGTACCCGCCCTCGGCGAGCAGTACTTC	TRBV11-2	-	-	TRBJ2-7
CASSLQILAGGGETQYF	TGTGCCAGCAGCTTGCAGATCCTAGCGGGAGGTGGAGAGACCCAGTACTTC	TRBV5-4	TRBD2	once	TRBJ2-5
CASSEGAESIYGYTF	TGTGCCAGCAGTGAAGGGGCAGAGAGTATTTATGGCTACACCTTC	TRBV6-1	-	-	TRBJ1-2
CASSYAQARGQPQHF	TGTGCCAGCAGCTACGCCCAGGCGCGGGGTCAGCCCCAGCATTTT	TRBV7-2	-	-	TRBJ1-5
CASSQETSRGPYEQYF	TGCGCCAGCAGCCAGGAAACTAGCCGAGGACCCTACGAGCAGTACTTC	TRBV4-3	-	-	TRBJ2-7
CASSHSTVNTEAFF	TGTGCCAGCAGCCACTCGACAGTGAACACTGAAGCTTTCTTT	TRBV6-5	-	-	TRBJ1-1
CASSERGLASTDTQYF	TGTGCCAGCAGTGAACGGGGACTGGCGAGCACAGATACGCAGTATTTT	TRBV2	-	-	TRBJ2-3
CAWRQGAGNTIYF	TGTGCCTGGAGACAGGGGGCTGGAAACACCATATATTTT	TRBV30	TRBD1	-	TRBJ1-3
CASNRLSPYEQYF	TGTGCCAGCAATCGGTTGTCCCCCTACGAGCAGTACTTC	TRBV28	-	-	TRBJ2-7
CASSQDNRGWTNEKLFF	TGCGCCAGCAGCCAAGATAACAGGGGTTGGACTAATGAAAAACTGTTTTTT	TRBV4-3	TRBD1	-	TRBJ1-4
CASGAYNEQFF	TGTGCCAGCGGGGCTTACAATGAGCAGTTCTTC	TRBV7-2	-	-	TRBJ2-1
CAWSRRGPYNEQFF	TGTGCCTGGTCCAGGAGGGGGCCTTACAATGAGCAGTTCTTC	TRBV30	-	-	TRBJ2-1
CASSLAESYGYTF	TGTGCCAGCAGCTTAGCCGAGAGCTATGGCTACACCTTC	TRBV7-8	-	-	TRBJ1-2
CASSIGGATNEKLFF	TGTGCCAGTAGTATTGGGGGGGCAACTAATGAAAAACTGTTTTTT	TRBV19	-	-	TRBJ1-4
CASSFSEQGTEAFF	TGTGCCAGCAGCTTCTCGGAACAGGGCACTGAAGCTTTCTTT	TRBV11-2	-	-	TRBJ1-1
CASSQRGSVLDEQFF	TGTGCCAGCAGCCAAAGGGGGTCCGTCTTGGATGAGCAGTTCTTC	TRBV14	-	-	TRBJ2-1
CASSPLTGNAFF	TGTGCCAGCAGTCCGCTGACAGGGAACGCTTTCTTT	TRBV12-3/TRBV12-4	TRBD1	-	TRBJ1-1
CASSKSAGLAYNEQFF	TGTGCCAGTAGTAAGAGCGCGGGACTAGCCTACAATGAGCAGTTCTTC	TRBV19	TRBD2	-	TRBJ2-1
CASSSRLAGGNEQFF	TGTGCCAGCAGCAGCCGACTAGCGGGAGGGAATGAGCAGTTCTTC	TRBV14	TRBD2	-	TRBJ2-1
CASSSLRGKAEQYF	TGTGCCAGCTCGTCGTTGAGAGGGAAGGCCGAGCAGTACTTC	TRBV18	-	-	TRBJ2-7
CATSRDGLATDEQFF	TGTGCCACCAGCAGAGACGGACTAGCGACCGATGAGCAGTTCTTC	TRBV15	TRBD2	-	TRBJ2-1